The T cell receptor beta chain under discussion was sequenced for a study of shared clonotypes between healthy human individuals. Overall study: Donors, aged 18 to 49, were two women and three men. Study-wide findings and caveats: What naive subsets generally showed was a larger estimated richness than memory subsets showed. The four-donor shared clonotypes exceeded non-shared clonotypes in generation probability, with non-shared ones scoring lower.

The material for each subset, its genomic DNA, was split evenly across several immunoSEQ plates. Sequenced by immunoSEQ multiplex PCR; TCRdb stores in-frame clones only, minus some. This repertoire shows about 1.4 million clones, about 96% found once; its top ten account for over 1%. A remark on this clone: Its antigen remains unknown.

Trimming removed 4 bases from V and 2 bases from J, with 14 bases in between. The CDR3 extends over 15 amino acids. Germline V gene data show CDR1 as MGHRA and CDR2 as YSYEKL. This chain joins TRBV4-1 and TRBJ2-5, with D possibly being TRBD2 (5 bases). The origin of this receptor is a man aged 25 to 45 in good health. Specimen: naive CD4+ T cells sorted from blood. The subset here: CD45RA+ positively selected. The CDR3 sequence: CASSPFGVEQETQYF. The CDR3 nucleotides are TGCGCCAGCAGCCCCTTCGGGGTGGAACAAGAGACCCAGTACTTC.